These T cell receptor beta chains were read from a single sample in a study of blood T cell repertoires in COVID-19. TCRdb's copy holds only in-frame clones and misses some; the assay was immunoSEQ multiplex PCR. The sample lists 120,000 to 150,000 clones, 80% to 85% occurring once. The sequencing sample was made of peripheral blood. All receptors come from a human donor in a cohort sampled during active COVID-19. Both conserved end residues are trimmed from each CDR3. The order of the fields is CDR3 protein, J gene, V gene.

CDR3aa: AIRRNTEAF; j_gene: TRBJ1-1; v_gene: TRBV6-5
CDR3aa: ASRLAHRGVGEQY; j_gene: TRBJ2-7; v_gene: TRBV6-5
CDR3aa: ASSPDSLSYGYT; j_gene: TRBJ1-2; v_gene: TRBV6-6
CDR3aa: ASSPRTGVTDTQY; j_gene: TRBJ2-3; v_gene: TRBV7-2
CDR3aa: AWSVRGSYNSPLH; j_gene: TRBJ1-6; v_gene: TRBV30
CDR3aa: ASSYNGGYEQY; j_gene: TRBJ2-7; v_gene: TRBV6-2/TRBV6-3
CDR3aa: ASSGSETQY; j_gene: TRBJ2-5; v_gene: TRBV12-3/TRBV12-4
CDR3aa: ASSLVFNSPLH; j_gene: TRBJ1-6; v_gene: TRBV5-6
CDR3aa: ASSPGLAGGPGGTQY; j_gene: TRBJ2-5; v_gene: TRBV4-1
CDR3aa: ASSGLVQNTGELF; j_gene: TRBJ2-2; v_gene: TRBV2
CDR3aa: ASRRGSPNYGYT; j_gene: TRBJ1-2; v_gene: TRBV28
CDR3aa: ASSFREEGAYEQY; j_gene: TRBJ2-7; v_gene: TRBV7-9
CDR3aa: ASSSIRDRGTEAF; j_gene: TRBJ1-1; v_gene: TRBV6-2/TRBV6-3
CDR3aa: ASQRTVDYGYT; j_gene: TRBJ1-2; v_gene: TRBV28
CDR3aa: ASSPGGNSPLH; j_gene: TRBJ1-6; v_gene: TRBV7-9
CDR3aa: ASRATELAGELF; j_gene: TRBJ2-2; v_gene: TRBV5-1
CDR3aa: ASSVDGQGGYGYT; j_gene: TRBJ1-2; v_gene: TRBV9
CDR3aa: ASSVSGGRNTGELF; j_gene: TRBJ2-2; v_gene: TRBV9
CDR3aa: ASSLGPTGDYGYT; j_gene: TRBJ1-2; v_gene: TRBV6-5
CDR3aa: ASSEGQGAAQPQH; j_gene: TRBJ1-5; v_gene: TRBV9
CDR3aa: AWSQLGLAGRAYEQY; j_gene: TRBJ2-7; v_gene: TRBV30
CDR3aa: ASSTPGITYGYT; j_gene: TRBJ1-2; v_gene: TRBV19
CDR3aa: ASTSGSGGPIQETQY; j_gene: TRBJ2-5; v_gene: TRBV19
CDR3aa: ASSPASHGYT; j_gene: TRBJ1-2; v_gene: TRBV18
CDR3aa: ASRRTGVPYGYT; j_gene: TRBJ1-2; v_gene: TRBV6-5
CDR3aa: ASSLRIQGTGELF; j_gene: TRBJ2-2; v_gene: TRBV18
CDR3aa: ASTDGGGLGFNYGYT; j_gene: TRBJ1-2; v_gene: TRBV19
CDR3aa: ATSGGGSSYEQY; j_gene: TRBJ2-7; v_gene: TRBV15
CDR3aa: ASTLRTGNTGELF; j_gene: TRBJ2-2; v_gene: TRBV5-1
CDR3aa: ASSLETVNYGYT; j_gene: TRBJ1-2; v_gene: TRBV7-2
CDR3aa: ASRPRGVAKNIQY; j_gene: TRBJ2-4; v_gene: TRBV27
CDR3aa: ASSFRQGSSEPQH; j_gene: TRBJ1-5; v_gene: TRBV7-8
CDR3aa: ASSPSASGGETQY; j_gene: TRBJ2-5; v_gene: TRBV18
CDR3aa: ASSQDLAGTSTDTQY; j_gene: TRBJ2-3; v_gene: TRBV4-2
CDR3aa: ASSQGAGLTEEQY; j_gene: TRBJ2-7; v_gene: TRBV3-1/TRBV3-2
CDR3aa: ASSEQGGYEQY; j_gene: TRBJ2-7; v_gene: TRBV7-2
CDR3aa: ASSGFLGGEDGYT; j_gene: TRBJ1-2; v_gene: TRBV5-1
CDR3aa: ASGSTLASRSEQF; j_gene: TRBJ2-1; v_gene: TRBV12-5
CDR3aa: ASSLKGSGANVLT; j_gene: TRBJ2-6; v_gene: TRBV5-4
CDR3aa: ASTLRNQPQH; j_gene: TRBJ1-5; v_gene: TRBV28
CDR3aa: ASSRGRLVGADTQY; j_gene: TRBJ2-3; v_gene: TRBV11-3
CDR3aa: ASSLEGSGNTIY; j_gene: TRBJ1-3; v_gene: TRBV6-5
CDR3aa: ASSRVAVAGGRSYNEQF; j_gene: TRBJ2-1; v_gene: TRBV7-9
CDR3aa: ASVRQGVGEAF; j_gene: TRBJ1-1; v_gene: TRBV25-1
CDR3aa: ASTQGQGSSGANVLT; j_gene: TRBJ2-6; v_gene: TRBV27